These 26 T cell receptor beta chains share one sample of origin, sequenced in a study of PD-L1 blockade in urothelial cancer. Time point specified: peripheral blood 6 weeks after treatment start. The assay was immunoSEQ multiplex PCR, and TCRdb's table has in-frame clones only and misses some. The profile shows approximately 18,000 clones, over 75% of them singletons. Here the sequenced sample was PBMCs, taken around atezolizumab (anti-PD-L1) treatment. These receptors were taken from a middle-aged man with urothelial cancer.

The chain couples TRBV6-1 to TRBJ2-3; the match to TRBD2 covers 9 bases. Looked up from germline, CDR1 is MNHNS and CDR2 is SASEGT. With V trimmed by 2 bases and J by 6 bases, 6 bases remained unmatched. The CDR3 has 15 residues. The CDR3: CASSEQAGGRDTQYF. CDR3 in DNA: TGTGCCAGCAGTGAACAAGCGGGGGGCCGGGATACGCAGTATTTT.

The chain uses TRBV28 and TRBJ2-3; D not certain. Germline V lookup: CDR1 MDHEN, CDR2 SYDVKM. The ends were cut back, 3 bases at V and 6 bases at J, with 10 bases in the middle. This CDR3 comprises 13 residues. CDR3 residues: CASSFGSLDTQYF. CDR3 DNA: TGTGCCAGCAGTTTCGGTAGCTTGGATACGCAGTATTTT.

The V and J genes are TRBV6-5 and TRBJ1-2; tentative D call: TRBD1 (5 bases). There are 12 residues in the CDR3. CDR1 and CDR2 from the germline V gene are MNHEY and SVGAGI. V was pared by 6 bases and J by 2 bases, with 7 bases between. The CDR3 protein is CASRAGNYGYTF. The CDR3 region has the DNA TGTGCCAGCAGAGCAGGGAACTATGGCTACACCTTC.

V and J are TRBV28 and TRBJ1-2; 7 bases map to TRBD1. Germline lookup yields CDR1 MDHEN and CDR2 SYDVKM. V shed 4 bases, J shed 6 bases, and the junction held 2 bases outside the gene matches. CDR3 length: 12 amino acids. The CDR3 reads CASSSGGNGYTF. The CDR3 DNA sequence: TGTGCCAGCAGTTCAGGGGGAAATGGCTACACCTTC.

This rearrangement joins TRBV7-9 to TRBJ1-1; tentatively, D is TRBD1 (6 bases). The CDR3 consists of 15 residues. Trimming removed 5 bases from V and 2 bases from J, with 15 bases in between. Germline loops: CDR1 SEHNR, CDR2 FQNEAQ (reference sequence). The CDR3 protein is CASSPTDSANTEAFF. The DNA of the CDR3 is TGTGCCAGCAGCCCCACGGACAGCGCTAACACTGAAGCTTTCTTT. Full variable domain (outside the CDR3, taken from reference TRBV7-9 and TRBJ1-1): DTGVSQNPRHKITKRGQNVTFRCDPISEHNRLYWYRQTLGQGPEFLTYFQNEAQLEKSRLLSDRFSAERPKGSFSTLEIQRTEQGDSAMYLCASSPTDSANTEAFFGQGTRLTVV.

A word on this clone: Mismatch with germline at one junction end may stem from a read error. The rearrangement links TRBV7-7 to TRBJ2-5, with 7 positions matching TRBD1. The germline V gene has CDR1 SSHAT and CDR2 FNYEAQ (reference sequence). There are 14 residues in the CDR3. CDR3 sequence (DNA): TGTGCTAGCAGCTTGACAGGGTACCAAGAGACCCAGTACTTC. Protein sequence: CASSLTGYQETQYF. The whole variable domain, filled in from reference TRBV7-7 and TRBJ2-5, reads GAGVSQSPRYKVTKRGQDVTLRCDPISSHATLYWYQQALGQGPEFLTYFNYEAQPDKSGLPSDRFSAERPEGSISTLTIQRTEQRDSAMYRCASSLTGYQETQYFGPGTRLLVL.

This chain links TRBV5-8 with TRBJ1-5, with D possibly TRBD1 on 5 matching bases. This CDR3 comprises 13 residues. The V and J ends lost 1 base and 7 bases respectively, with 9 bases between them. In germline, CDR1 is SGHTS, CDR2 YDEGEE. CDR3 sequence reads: CASSLTAGQPQHF. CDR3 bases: TGTGCCAGCAGCTTGACAGCAGGGCAGCCCCAGCATTTT.

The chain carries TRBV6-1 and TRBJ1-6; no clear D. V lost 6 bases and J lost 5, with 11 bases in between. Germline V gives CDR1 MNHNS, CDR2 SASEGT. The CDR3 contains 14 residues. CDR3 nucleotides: TGTGCCAGCAGCCCAATAGAGAATAATTCACCCCTCCACTTT. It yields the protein CASSPIENNSPLHF.

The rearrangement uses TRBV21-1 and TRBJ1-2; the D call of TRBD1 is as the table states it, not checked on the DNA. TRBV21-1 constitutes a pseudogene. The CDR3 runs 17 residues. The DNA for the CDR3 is TGTGCCAGCAGCAAAGGGGCAGGGGGCTCCCTTAACTATGGCTACACCTTC. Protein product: CASSKGAGGSLNYGYTF.

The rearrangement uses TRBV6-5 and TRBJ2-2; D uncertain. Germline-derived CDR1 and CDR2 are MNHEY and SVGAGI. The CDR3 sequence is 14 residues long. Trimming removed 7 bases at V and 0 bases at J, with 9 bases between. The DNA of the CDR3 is TGTGCCAGCAAGAAAACACCGAACACCGGGGAGCTGTTTTTT. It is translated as CASKKTPNTGELFF.

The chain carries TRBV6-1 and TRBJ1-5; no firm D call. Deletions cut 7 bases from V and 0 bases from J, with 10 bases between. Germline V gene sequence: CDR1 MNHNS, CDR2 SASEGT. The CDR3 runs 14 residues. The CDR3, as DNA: TGTGCCAGCAATCGGGATTATAGCAATCAGCCCCAGCATTTT. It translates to CASNRDYSNQPQHF.

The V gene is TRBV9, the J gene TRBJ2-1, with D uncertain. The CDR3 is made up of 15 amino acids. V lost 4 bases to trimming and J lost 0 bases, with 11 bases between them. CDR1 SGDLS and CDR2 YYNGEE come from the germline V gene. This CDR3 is CASSSTPGSYNEQFF. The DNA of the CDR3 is TGTGCCAGCAGCTCGACCCCGGGCTCCTACAATGAGCAGTTCTTC.

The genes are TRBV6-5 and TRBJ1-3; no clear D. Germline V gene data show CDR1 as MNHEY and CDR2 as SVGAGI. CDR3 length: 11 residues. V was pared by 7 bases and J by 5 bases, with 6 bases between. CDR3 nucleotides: TGTGCCAGCACCCAGAGAAACACCATATATTTT. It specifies CASTQRNTIYF.

The CDR3 nucleotides are TGTGCCAGCAGTTCCAATCGGGAAGCTTTCTTT. This sequence encodes CASSSNREAFF. V and J are TRBV28 and TRBJ1-1; D gene unclear. The CDR3 sequence is 11 residues long. Germline V gene lookup returns CDR1 MDHEN and CDR2 SYDVKM. Trimming cost V 4 bases and J 8 bases, with 8 bases left between them. The full variable domain, rest sourced from reference TRBV28 and TRBJ1-1, is DVKVTQSSRYLVKRTGEKVFLECVQDMDHENMFWYRQDPGLGLRLIYFSYDVKMKEKGDIPEGYSVSREKKERFSLILESASTNQTSMYLCASSSNREAFFGQGTRLTVV.

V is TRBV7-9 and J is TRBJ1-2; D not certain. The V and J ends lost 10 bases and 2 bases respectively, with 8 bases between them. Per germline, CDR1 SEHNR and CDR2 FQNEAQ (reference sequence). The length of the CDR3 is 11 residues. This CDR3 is CATNRNYGYTF. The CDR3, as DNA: TGTGCCACCAACAGAAACTATGGCTACACCTTC.

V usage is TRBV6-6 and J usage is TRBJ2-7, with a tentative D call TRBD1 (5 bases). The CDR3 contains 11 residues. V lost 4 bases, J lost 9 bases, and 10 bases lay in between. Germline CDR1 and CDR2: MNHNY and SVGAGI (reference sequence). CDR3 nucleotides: TGTGCCAGCAGTTCAGGGTTTAGGCAGTACTTC. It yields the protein CASSSGFRQYF.

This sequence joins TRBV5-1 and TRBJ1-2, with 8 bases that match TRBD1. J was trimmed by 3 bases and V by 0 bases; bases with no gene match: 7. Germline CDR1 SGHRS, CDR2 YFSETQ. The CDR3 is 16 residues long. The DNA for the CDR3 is TGCGCCAGCAGCTTGGGTGGGACAGGAGCTTACTATGGCTACACCTTC. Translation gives CASSLGGTGAYYGYTF.

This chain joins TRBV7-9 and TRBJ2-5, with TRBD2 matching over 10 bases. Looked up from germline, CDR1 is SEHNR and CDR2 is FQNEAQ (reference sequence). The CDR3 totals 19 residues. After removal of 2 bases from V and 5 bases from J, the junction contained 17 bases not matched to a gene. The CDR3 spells CASSLLSSGGNYFEETQYF. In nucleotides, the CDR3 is TGTGCCAGCAGCTTATTATCTAGCGGGGGAAATTACTTTGAGGAGACCCAGTACTTC.

Written as DNA, the CDR3 is TGCGCCAGCAGCCTCGGACAGGGCCCATACGAGCAGTACTTC. Amino acids: CASSLGQGPYEQYF. V and J are TRBV5-1 and TRBJ2-7; 8 positions agree with TRBD1. J lost 4 bases, V lost 4 bases, and 7 bases had no gene match. The CDR3 length is 14 residues. CDR1 is SGHRS and CDR2 is YFSETQ in the germline V gene.

The CDR3 reads CASSSGSSGTDTQYF. The CDR3 DNA follows: TGTGCCAGCTCCTCCGGGTCTAGTGGCACAGATACGCAGTATTTT. The chain has TRBV18 and TRBJ2-3; D is unresolved. Germline V gene lookup returns CDR1 KGHSH and CDR2 LQKENI. The CDR3 contains 15 residues. V lost 6 bases and J 1 base, leaving 14 bases between the germline ends.

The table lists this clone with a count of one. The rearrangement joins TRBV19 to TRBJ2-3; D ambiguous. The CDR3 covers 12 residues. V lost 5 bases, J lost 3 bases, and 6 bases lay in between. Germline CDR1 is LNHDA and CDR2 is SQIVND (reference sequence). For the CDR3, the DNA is TGTGCCAGTAGTTTCCGGACAGATACGCAGTATTTT. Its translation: CASSFRTDTQYF.

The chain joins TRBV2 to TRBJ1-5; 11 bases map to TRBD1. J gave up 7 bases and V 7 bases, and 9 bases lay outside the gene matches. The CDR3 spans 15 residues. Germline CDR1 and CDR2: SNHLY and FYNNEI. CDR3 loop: CASTAGTGGGQPQHF. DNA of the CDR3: TGTGCCAGCACCGCGGGGACAGGGGGAGGACAGCCCCAGCATTTT.

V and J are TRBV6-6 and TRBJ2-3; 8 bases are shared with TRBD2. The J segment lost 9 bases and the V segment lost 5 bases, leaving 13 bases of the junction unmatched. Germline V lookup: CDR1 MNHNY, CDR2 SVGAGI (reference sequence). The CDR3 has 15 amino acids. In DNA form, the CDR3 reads TGTGCCAGCAGTAGACTGGGACTAGAAACATACACGCAGTATTTT. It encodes CASSRLGLETYTQYF.

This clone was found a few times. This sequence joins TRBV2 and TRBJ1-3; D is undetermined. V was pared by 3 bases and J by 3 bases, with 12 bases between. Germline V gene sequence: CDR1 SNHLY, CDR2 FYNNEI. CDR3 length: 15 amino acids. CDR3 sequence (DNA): TGTGCCAGCAGTGAGGCTCGGAGTTATGGAAACACCATATATTTT. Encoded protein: CASSEARSYGNTIYF.

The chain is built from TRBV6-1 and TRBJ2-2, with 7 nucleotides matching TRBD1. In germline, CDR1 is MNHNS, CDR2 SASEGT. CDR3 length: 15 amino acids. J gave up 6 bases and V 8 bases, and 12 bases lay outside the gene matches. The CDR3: CASHPRKGAAGELFF. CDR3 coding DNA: TGTGCCAGCCACCCTAGGAAGGGGGCGGCCGGGGAGCTGTTTTTT.

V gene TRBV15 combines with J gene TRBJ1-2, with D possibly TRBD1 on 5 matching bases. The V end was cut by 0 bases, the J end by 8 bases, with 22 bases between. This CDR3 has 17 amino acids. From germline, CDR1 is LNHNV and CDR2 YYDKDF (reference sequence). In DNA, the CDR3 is TGTGCCACCAGCAGAGATGGGGAACACAGGCGTTCGGGCGGCTACACCTTC. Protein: CATSRDGEHRRSGGYTF.